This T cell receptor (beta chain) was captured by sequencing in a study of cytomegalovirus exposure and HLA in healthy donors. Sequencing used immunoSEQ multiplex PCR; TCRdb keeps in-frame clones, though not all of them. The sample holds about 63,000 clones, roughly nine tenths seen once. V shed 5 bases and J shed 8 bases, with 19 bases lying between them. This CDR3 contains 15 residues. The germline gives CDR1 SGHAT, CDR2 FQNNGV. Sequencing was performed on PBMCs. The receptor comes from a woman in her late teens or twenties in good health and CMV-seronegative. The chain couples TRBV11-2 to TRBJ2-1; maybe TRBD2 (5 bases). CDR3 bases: TGTGCCAGCAGCGCCATTCCCCCGGGAAGGCATGAGCAGTTCTTC. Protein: CASSAIPPGRHEQFF.